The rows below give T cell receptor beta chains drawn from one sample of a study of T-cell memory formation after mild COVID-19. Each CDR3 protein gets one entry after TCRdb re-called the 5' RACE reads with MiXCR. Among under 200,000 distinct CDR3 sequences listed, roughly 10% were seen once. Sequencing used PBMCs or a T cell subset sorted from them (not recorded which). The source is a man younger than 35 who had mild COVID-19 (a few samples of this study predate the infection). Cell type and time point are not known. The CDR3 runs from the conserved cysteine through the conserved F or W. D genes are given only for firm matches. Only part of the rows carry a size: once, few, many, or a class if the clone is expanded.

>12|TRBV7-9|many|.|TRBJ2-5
TGTGCCAGCAGCCTGTACCAAGAGACCCAGTACTTC
CASSLYQETQYF
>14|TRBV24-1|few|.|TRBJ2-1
TGTGCCACCAGTGATTTACAACGTTACAATGAGCAGTTCTTC
CATSDLQRYNEQFF
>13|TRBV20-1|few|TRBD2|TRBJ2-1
TGCAGTGCCGCCAGCGGGGGCTACAATGAGCAGTTCTTC
CSAASGGYNEQFF
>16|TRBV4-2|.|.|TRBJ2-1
TGTGCCAGCAGCCCCTCTTGGCGGGGGCAGTACAATGAGCAGTTCTTC
CASSPSWRGQYNEQFF
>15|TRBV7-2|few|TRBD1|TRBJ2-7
TGTGCCAGCAGCCTACGGACAGGGGCCTCCTACGAGCAGTACTTC
CASSLRTGASYEQYF
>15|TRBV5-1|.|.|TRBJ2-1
TGCGCCAGCAGCCCCCCGACGATGGTGCGCAATGAGCAGTTCTTC
CASSPPTMVRNEQFF
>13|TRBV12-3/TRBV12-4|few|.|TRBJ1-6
TGTGCCAGCAGCCGAACAGGGTTCGCACCCCTCCACTTT
CASSRTGFAPLHF
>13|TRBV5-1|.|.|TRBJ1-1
TGCGCCAGCAGCCCCAAGGGTGACACTGAAGCTTTCTTT
CASSPKGDTEAFF
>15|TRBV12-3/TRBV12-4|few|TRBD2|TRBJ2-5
TGTGCCAGCAATCCGAGCGGGGGATCCCAAGAGACCCAGTACTTC
CASNPSGGSQETQYF
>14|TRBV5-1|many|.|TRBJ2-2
TGCGCCAGCAGCCTACAGGACCACACCGGGGAGCTGTTTTTT
CASSLQDHTGELFF